This T cell receptor (beta chain) was recorded in a study of T cell responses to AZD1222 COVID-19 vaccine. General study results and limits: Mapped onto spike, vaccine-associated CD4 TCRs spanned it and were dominant at 160-218 and 743-854. Elevations in Spike-specific TCR breadth and depth followed administration of two AZD1222 doses. A reported finding is that nearly half of spike-specific TCRs target unmutated variant regions.

Sequencing used immunoSEQ multiplex PCR; TCRdb keeps in-frame clones, though not all of them. The table shows tens of thousands of clones, with 70% to 90% occurring only once. V lost 1 base to trimming and J lost 9 bases, with 18 bases between them. This CDR3 contains 15 residues. Looked up from germline, CDR1 is MNHNS and CDR2 is SASEGT. Worth noting for this clone: No antigen is known for it.

The input for sequencing was peripheral blood, taken on day 0 of AZD1222 vaccination. V gene TRBV6-1 combines with J gene TRBJ1-1; D gene uncertain. This clonotype was sampled from an adult in good health. The CDR3 region is CASSEGSGHLQKAFF. For the CDR3, the DNA is TGTGCCAGCAGTGAAGGTTCAGGCCATCTACAAAAAGCTTTCTTT.